One and the same sample provided the 18 T cell receptor beta chains below, sequenced in a study of STAT3 mutations in large granular lymphocyte leukemia. The protocol was immunoSEQ multiplex PCR, while the TCRdb copy is restricted to in-frame clones and leaves out a portion. The data contain approximately 17,000 clones, 84% of them seen just once; the ten biggest clones take up 8.6%. Study findings and constraints: In T-cell large granular lymphocyte leukemia, about half of patients showed multiple immunodominant subclonotypes.

These TCRs' antigens remain unknown. What was sequenced was peripheral blood mononuclear cells. These receptors came from a man aged 45-65 years with T-cell large granular lymphocyte leukemia. Some clones in this sample may be carry-over from other donors' samples.

The chain links TRBV5-4 to TRBJ2-1, with 11 bases identical to TRBD2. This CDR3 contains 15 residues. The ends lost 4 bases at V and 7 bases at J; junction bases unmatched: 7. CDR1 and CDR2 (germline): SGHNT, YYREEE (reference sequence). The CDR3 sequence: CASSRTSGSGNEQFF. The CDR3 bases are TGTGCCAGCAGCCGCACTAGCGGGAGCGGGAATGAGCAGTTCTTC. The complete variable domain, with remaining parts taken from reference TRBV5-4 and TRBJ2-1, reads ETGVTQSPTHLIKTRGQQVTLRCSSQSGHNTVSWYQQALGQGPQFIFQYYREEENGRGNFPPRFSGLQFPNYSSELNVNALELDDSALYLCASSRTSGSGNEQFFGPGTRLTVL.

This clone was observed a few times. V usage is TRBV2 and J usage is TRBJ2-7; TRBD2 aligns across 16 bases. This CDR3 has 16 amino acids. Germline V gene sequence: CDR1 SNHLY, CDR2 FYNNEI. With V trimmed by 6 bases and J by 1 base, 3 bases remained unmatched. The CDR3 loop reads CASSGTSGGGSYEQYF. CDR3 in DNA: TGTGCCAGCAGCGGGACTAGCGGGGGGGGATCCTACGAGCAGTACTTC.

The CDR3: CASSRGATGGTDTQYF. CDR3 sequence (DNA): TGTGCCAGCAGCCGAGGCGCGACAGGGGGCACAGATACGCAGTATTTT. The J gene is TRBJ2-3, the V gene TRBV4-2; 8 nucleotides agree with TRBD1. The germline V gene encodes CDR1 LGHNA and CDR2 YNFKEQ. Trimming at V came to 4 bases and at J to 1 base, leaving 7 bases not matched to a gene. The CDR3 is 16 amino acids.

CDR3 sequence reads: CASGLLGENTGELFF. The DNA for the CDR3 is TGTGCCAGCGGACTCTTGGGGGAGAACACCGGGGAGCTGTTTTTT. The chain couples TRBV5-6 to TRBJ2-2; D is possibly TRBD1 or TRBD2 (5 bases each). The V end lost 7 bases, the J end lost 1 base, and 14 bases lay between the germline ends. Germline V gene data show CDR1 as SGHDT and CDR2 as YYEEEE. The CDR3 spans 15 residues.

This chain uses TRBV4-1 with TRBJ2-2; tentatively, D is TRBD1 (6 bases). Germline V gene sequence: CDR1 MGHRA, CDR2 YSYEKL. This CDR3 is built from 17 residues. Trimming removed 2 bases at V and 6 bases at J, with 19 bases between. CDR3: CASSQQLNRAEAGELFF. CDR3 coding DNA: TGCGCCAGCAGCCAACAGCTAAACAGGGCGGAGGCCGGGGAGCTGTTTTTT.

The rearrangement uses TRBV7-2 and TRBJ1-1; D call uncertain. Trimming stripped 1 base from V and 7 bases from J, with 16 bases between. The CDR3 is 15 residues long. Germline CDR1 is SGHTA and CDR2 is FQGNSA. This CDR3 is CASSLGGGVQYEAFF. In DNA, the CDR3 is TGTGCCAGCAGCTTAGGTGGAGGCGTTCAGTATGAAGCTTTCTTT.

V usage is TRBV30 and J usage is TRBJ1-6; 7 bases map to TRBD1. There are 15 residues in the CDR3. Germline CDR1 and CDR2: GTSNPN and SVGIG (reference sequence). V dropped 2 bases and J dropped 7; count of bases not matched to a gene: 8. The CDR3 here is CAWSRRGLVNSPLHF. Here the CDR3 DNA reads TGTGCCTGGAGTCGGAGGGGGCTTGTGAATTCACCCCTCCACTTT.

The chain recombines TRBV4-2 with TRBJ1-5; 10 bases are a match to TRBD1. This CDR3 comprises 14 residues. Losses at the gene ends were 3 bases for V and 5 bases for J; bases not matched to a gene: 1. Looked up from germline, CDR1 is LGHNA and CDR2 is YNFKEQ. CDR3 coding DNA: TGTGCCAGCAGCCAGGGGACAGGGGATCAGCCCCAGCATTTT. Protein sequence: CASSQGTGDQPQHF.

The J gene is TRBJ2-3, the V gene TRBV6-5, with D possibly matching TRBD1 (6 bases). Trimming took 6 bases from V and 3 from J, leaving 10 bases between them. Germline V gene lookup returns CDR1 MNHEY and CDR2 SVGAGI. The CDR3 is 13 residues long. As DNA, the CDR3 is TGTGCCAGCAGACTACAGGGAACAGATACGCAGTATTTT. This encodes CASRLQGTDTQYF.

By its share, this clone is medium-sized (0.01 to 0.1%). The V gene is TRBV19, the J gene TRBJ1-1; D remains unclear. Trimming took 5 bases from V and 1 from J, leaving 11 bases between them. Germline V lookup: CDR1 LNHDA, CDR2 SQIVND (reference sequence). The CDR3 covers 14 residues. CDR3 bases: TGTGCCAGTAGTCTCCGGACCGCGAACACTGAAGCTTTCTTT. Translating it yields CASSLRTANTEAFF.

The chain combines TRBV7-9 with TRBJ2-1; D is unclear. The V end lost 1 base, the J end lost 5 bases, and 9 bases lay between the germline ends. CDR3 size: 14 residues. The germline V gene has CDR1 SEHNR and CDR2 FQNEAQ (reference sequence). CDR3 nucleotide sequence: TGTGCCAGCAGCTTAGTTTCGTCAGACAATGAGCAGTTCTTC. Translating gives CASSLVSSDNEQFF.

This chain connects TRBV2 to TRBJ2-7; no clear D. Trimming shortened V by 7 bases and J by 4 bases, and 11 bases separated the two germline ends. In germline, CDR1 is SNHLY, CDR2 FYNNEI. This CDR3 has 12 amino acids. The CDR3 loop reads CASNEEPYEQYF. CDR3 DNA sequence: TGTGCCAGCAACGAAGAACCGTACGAGCAGTACTTC. The complete variable domain, with remaining parts taken from reference TRBV2 and TRBJ2-7, reads EPEVTQTPSHQVTQMGQEVILRCVPISNHLYFYWYRQILGQKVEFLVSFYNNEISEKSEIFDDQFSVERPDGSNFTLKIRSTKLEDSAMYFCASNEEPYEQYFGPGTRLTVT.

This chain joins TRBV7-8 and TRBJ1-5, with no clear D. The germline V gene encodes CDR1 SGHVS and CDR2 FQNEAQ. With 4 bases removed from V and 4 bases from J, the gap between germline ends came to 11 bases. The CDR3 loop spans 14 amino acids. CDR3 sequence reads: CASSSSTINQPQHF. The CDR3 DNA reads TGTGCCAGCAGCTCTTCGACAATAAATCAGCCCCAGCATTTT.

The chain links TRBV20-1 to TRBJ2-5; D is perhaps TRBD1 (6 bases). The CDR3 is 10 residues long. CDR1 DFQATT and CDR2 SNEGSKA come from the germline V gene (reference sequence). V lost 3 bases to trimming and J lost 9 bases, with 8 bases between them. The CDR3 region is CSARRGSQYF. Here the CDR3 DNA reads TGCAGTGCTAGGAGGGGGTCCCAGTACTTC.

CDR3 loop: CASSPPNVVSGELFF. The CDR3 DNA sequence: TGTGCCAGCTCACCACCCAATGTAGTTTCCGGGGAGCTGTTTTTT. V usage is TRBV18 and J usage is TRBJ2-2; D unclear. V was pared by 0 bases and J by 6 bases, with 11 bases between. The germline gives CDR1 KGHSH, CDR2 LQKENI. This CDR3 is 15 amino acids long.

This sequence joins TRBV4-2 and TRBJ1-6; tentative D call: TRBD1 (6 bases). The ends were cut back, 0 bases at V and 7 bases at J, with 13 bases in the middle. From germline, CDR1 is LGHNA and CDR2 YNFKEQ. The CDR3 spans 16 residues. Here the CDR3 reads CASSQEADSKNSPLHF. CDR3 nucleotides: TGTGCCAGCAGCCAAGAAGCGGACAGCAAGAATTCACCCCTCCACTTT.

This chain links TRBV19 with TRBJ2-3; 9 bases map to TRBD2. Per the germline V gene, CDR1 is LNHDA and CDR2 is SQIVND (reference sequence). V lost 3 bases, J lost 5 bases, and 6 bases stayed unmatched. This CDR3 spans 15 amino acids. The CDR3 sequence: CASSIRRGGVDTQYF. DNA of the CDR3: TGTGCCAGTAGTATCAGGCGGGGGGGAGTAGATACGCAGTATTTT.

This chain joins TRBV28 and TRBJ1-5, with TRBD1 matching over 7 bases. This CDR3 contains 15 residues. Trimming cost V 4 bases and J 3 bases; bases outside gene matches: 6. The germline V gene encodes CDR1 MDHEN and CDR2 SYDVKM. CDR3 coding DNA: TGTGCCAGCAGTTCGCCACAGGGGCTCAATCAGCCCCAGCATTTT. This gives the protein CASSSPQGLNQPQHF.